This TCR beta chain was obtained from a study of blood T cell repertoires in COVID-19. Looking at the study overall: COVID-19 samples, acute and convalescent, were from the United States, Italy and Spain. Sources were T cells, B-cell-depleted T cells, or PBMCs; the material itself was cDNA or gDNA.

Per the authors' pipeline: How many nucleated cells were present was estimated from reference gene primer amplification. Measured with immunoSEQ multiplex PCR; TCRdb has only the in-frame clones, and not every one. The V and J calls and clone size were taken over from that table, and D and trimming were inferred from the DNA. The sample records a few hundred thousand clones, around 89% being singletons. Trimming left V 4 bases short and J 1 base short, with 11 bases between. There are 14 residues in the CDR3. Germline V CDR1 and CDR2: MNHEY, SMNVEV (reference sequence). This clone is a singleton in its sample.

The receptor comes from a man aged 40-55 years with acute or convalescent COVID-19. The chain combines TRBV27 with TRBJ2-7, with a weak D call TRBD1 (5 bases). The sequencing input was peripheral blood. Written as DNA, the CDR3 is TGTGCCAGCAGTTATGGGGCCATTTCCTACGAGCAGTACTTC. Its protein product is CASSYGAISYEQYF.